What follows is one T cell receptor beta chain and its context. The sample belongs to a study of blood T cell repertoires in COVID-19. Overall study context: Both acute and convalescent COVID-19 samples were obtained from the United States, Italy and Spain. Sources were T cells, B-cell-depleted T cells, or PBMCs; the material itself was cDNA or gDNA.

How the authors handled the data: Counts of nucleated cells, estimated from reference gene primer amplification, were obtained. Produced via immunoSEQ multiplex PCR; TCRdb's table is partial and in-frame only. V and J calls and clone size are given by that table; D and trimming were obtained from the DNA. The data show around 18,000 clones, 80% seen once. Material: peripheral blood. This sequence was found in a man older than 75 with acute or convalescent COVID-19.

The CDR3 DNA reads TGTGCCACCGTCGCGGGGGTTTCCTACGAGCAGTACTTC. It encodes CATVAGVSYEQYF. The rearrangement links TRBV10-3 to TRBJ2-7, with 7 bases that match TRBD2. The CDR3 contains 13 residues. Germline values: CDR1 ENHRY, CDR2 SYGVKD. Trimming at V came to 10 bases and at J to 1 base, leaving 7 bases not matched to a gene.